The T cell receptor beta chain described here comes from a study of shared clonotypes between healthy human individuals. Broader study findings: The study sampled only blood, and tissue repertoires likely differ.

A word on this clone: What it recognizes is unknown.

Method: immunoSEQ multiplex PCR; TCRdb's copy keeps in-frame clones and lacks some. The table lists approximately 940,000 clones, over 75% of them singletons. J gave up 2 bases and V 0 bases, and 6 bases lay outside the gene matches. The CDR3 has 16 residues. Germline CDR1 is SGHDT and CDR2 is YYEEEE. The sample consisted of memory CD4+ T cells sorted from blood. Subset meaning: CD45RA-negative fraction. This receptor was obtained from a man aged 18 to 29 in good health. The chain combines TRBV5-6 with TRBJ2-7, with 9 bases identical to TRBD1. CDR3 in DNA: TGTGCCAGCAGCTTGGGGGGACAGGGTGGGACCTACGAGCAGTACTTC. Translated: CASSLGGQGGTYEQYF.